These T cell receptor beta chains were read from a single sample in a study of blood T cell repertoires in COVID-19. Here immunoSEQ multiplex PCR was the method, and the copy in TCRdb shows in-frame clones only, minus some. The sample consists of approximately 300,000 clones, 87% of them appearing once. The sequenced sample consisted of PBMCs or T cells enriched from blood (not recorded which). The receptors shown here come from a young woman who had recovered from COVID-19. Both conserved end residues are part of each CDR3. A D gene is named only where the DNA matches it firmly. A clone size is listed for some rows: how often the clone was seen (once, few, many), or a class if it is expanded.

V	D	J	size	CDR3	DNA
TRBV15	NA	TRBJ1-4	NA	CATSYSLAANEKLFF	TGTGCCACCAGCTACTCGTTAGCCGCTAATGAAAAACTGTTTTTT
TRBV9	TRBD1	TRBJ2-7	NA	CASSFRDRAEQYF	TGTGCCAGCAGCTTCCGGGACAGGGCCGAGCAGTACTTC
TRBV14	NA	TRBJ1-3	once	CASSQDRFSGNTIYF	TGTGCCAGCAGCCAAGACAGATTCTCTGGAAACACCATATATTTT
TRBV29-1	NA	TRBJ1-1	NA	CSVPGQQNTEAFF	TGCAGCGTCCCCGGACAGCAGAACACTGAAGCTTTCTTT
TRBV7-3	TRBD1	TRBJ2-1	NA	CASSRDRGLSYNEQFF	TGTGCCAGCAGTCGGGACAGGGGGCTCTCCTACAATGAGCAGTTCTTC
TRBV7-9	NA	TRBJ2-3	NA	CASLLDPRGESDTQYF	TGTGCCAGCCTCTTGGACCCCCGGGGAGAGTCAGATACGCAGTATTTT
TRBV7-9	TRBD1	TRBJ1-2	NA	CASSLDPTGGDLYGYTF	TGTGCCAGCAGCTTAGACCCGACAGGGGGGGACCTCTATGGCTACACCTTC
TRBV5-1	NA	TRBJ1-2	NA	CASSTGEGYGYTF	TGCGCCAGCTCCACGGGGGAGGGCTATGGCTACACCTTC
TRBV27	NA	TRBJ1-5	NA	CASSSKWRLRF	TGTGCCAGCAGTTCTAAGTGGAGGTTAAGATTT
TRBV3-1/TRBV3-2	NA	TRBJ2-1	NA	CASSQRDEQFF	TGTGCCAGCAGTCAGAGGGATGAGCAGTTCTTC
TRBV4-2	TRBD2	TRBJ2-2	NA	CASSQDPASGGVFGELFF	TGTGCCAGCAGCCAAGACCCAGCTAGCGGGGGGGTGTTCGGGGAGCTGTTTTTT
TRBV28	TRBD1	TRBJ1-2	NA	CASSFGTGGAVAGYTF	TGTGCCAGCAGTTTTGGGACAGGGGGCGCAGTGGCTGGCTACACCTTC
TRBV7-8	TRBD1	TRBJ1-2	NA	CASSTRRGQNYGYTF	TGTGCCAGCAGCACCCGGAGGGGGCAGAACTATGGCTACACCTTC
TRBV4-2	NA	TRBJ2-1	NA	CASSQDGGNEQFF	TGTGCCAGCAGCCAAGACGGGGGCAATGAGCAGTTCTTC
TRBV18	NA	TRBJ1-6	NA	CASSPGGAASPLHF	TGTGCCAGCTCACCTGGCGGGGCTGCTTCACCCCTCCACTTT
TRBV5-5	NA	TRBJ2-6	NA	CASSASGGRYNSSGANVLTF	TGTGCCAGCAGCGCGTCCGGGGGTCGATATAATAGTTCTGGGGCCAACGTCCTGACTTTC
TRBV29-1	NA	TRBJ1-1	NA	CSVAVDSTNTEAFF	TGCAGCGTTGCTGTGGACAGCACGAACACTGAAGCTTTCTTT
TRBV29-1	NA	TRBJ2-7	NA	CSVAPGSLYEQYF	TGCAGCGTGGCCCCCGGGTCCCTCTACGAGCAGTACTTC
TRBV19	TRBD1	TRBJ1-5	NA	CASSIPSGGTQPQHF	TGTGCCAGTAGTATCCCCTCAGGGGGCACTCAGCCCCAGCATTTT
TRBV11-1	TRBD1	TRBJ1-1	NA	CASRSGQGTNTEAFF	TGTGCCAGCAGGTCGGGACAGGGAACGAACACTGAAGCTTTCTTT
TRBV27	TRBD2	TRBJ2-7	NA	CASRLAVSSYEQYF	TGTGCCAGCCGACTAGCGGTTAGCTCCTACGAGCAGTACTTC
TRBV15	NA	TRBJ2-7	NA	CATSRDRGREQYF	TGTGCCACCAGCAGAGATAGGGGCCGCGAGCAGTACTTC
TRBV3-1/TRBV3-2	NA	TRBJ1-2	once	CASSQRQAYGYTF	TGTGCCAGCAGCCAACGACAGGCCTATGGCTACACCTTC
TRBV3-1/TRBV3-2	TRBD1	TRBJ1-1	once	CASGQAFYTEAFF	TGTGCCAGTGGACAGGCCTTCTACACTGAAGCTTTCTTT
TRBV9	NA	TRBJ2-3	once	CASSARTSGRTDTQYF	TGTGCCAGCAGCGCGCGCACCTCAGGGAGGACAGATACGCAGTATTTT
TRBV11-2	NA	TRBJ2-7	NA	CASSTRPWGSEQYF	TGTGCCAGCAGCACCCGACCCTGGGGCTCCGAGCAGTACTTC
TRBV6-5	TRBD1	TRBJ1-1	once	CASSPRGLSTEAFF	TGTGCCAGCAGTCCCAGGGGGCTAAGCACTGAAGCTTTCTTT
TRBV7-8	NA	TRBJ1-3	NA	CASSDRSGNTIYF	TGTGCCAGCTCAGACAGATCTGGAAACACCATATATTTT
TRBV19	NA	TRBJ1-1	NA	CASSVQHGANTEAFF	TGTGCCAGTAGTGTTCAACATGGGGCCAACACTGAAGCTTTCTTT
TRBV5-1	TRBD1	TRBJ2-5	once	CASSSTETGRGETQYF	TGCGCCAGCAGCTCGACCGAGACAGGGCGAGGGGAGACCCAGTACTTC
TRBV5-1	TRBD2	TRBJ2-7	once	CASSLETSGGDEQYF	TGCGCCAGCAGCTTGGAAACTAGCGGGGGGGACGAGCAGTACTTC
TRBV7-6	NA	TRBJ1-1	NA	CASRPRGGGAEAFF	TGTGCCAGCAGACCCCGGGGCGGGGGCGCTGAAGCTTTCTTT
TRBV19	NA	TRBJ2-2	NA	CASSTQGRRPGELFF	TGTGCCAGTAGTACCCAGGGGCGCAGGCCCGGGGAGCTGTTTTTT
TRBV30	TRBD1	TRBJ2-7	few	CAWTGTGSSYEQYF	TGTGCCTGGACCGGGACAGGGAGCTCCTACGAGCAGTACTTC
TRBV2	TRBD2	TRBJ2-5	NA	CASSVIAGAQETQYF	TGTGCCAGCAGTGTAATAGCGGGGGCCCAAGAGACCCAGTACTTC
TRBV5-1	TRBD1	TRBJ2-2	once	CASSGTGTGLTGELFF	TGCGCCAGCAGCGGAACCGGGACAGGGTTGACCGGGGAGCTGTTTTTT
TRBV3-1/TRBV3-2	NA	TRBJ1-5	NA	CASSERGVDQPQHF	TGTGCCAGCAGCGAACGCGGGGTCGATCAGCCCCAGCATTTT
TRBV30	NA	TRBJ2-7	NA	CAWPPGEQYF	TGTGCCTGGCCCCCAGGGGAACAGTACTTC
TRBV25-1	NA	TRBJ1-1	NA	CASSVSGGLWAFF	TGTGCCAGCAGTGTTTCGGGGGGGCTCTGGGCTTTCTTT
TRBV27	TRBD1	TRBJ1-3	once	CASSPNRGTGNTIYF	TGTGCCAGCAGTCCCAACAGGGGCACCGGAAACACCATATATTTT
TRBV19	NA	TRBJ1-6	NA	CASTHTYDSLFSPLHF	TGTGCCAGTACCCACACCTATGACTCTCTTTTTTCACCCCTCCACTTT